One and the same sample provided the 4 T cell receptor beta chains below, sequenced in a study of T cell responses to AZD1222 COVID-19 vaccine. Produced via immunoSEQ multiplex PCR; TCRdb's table is partial and in-frame only. The sample yields about 100,000 clones, 80% to 90% seen once. Sequences were derived from peripheral blood, sampled on day 0 of AZD1222 vaccination. These receptor sequences come from an adult in good health.

In DNA, the CDR3 is TGCGCCAGCAGCCAAGATCTTGGGGGTAGCAATCAGCCCCAGCATTTT. It yields the protein CASSQDLGGSNQPQHF. This chain uses TRBV4-3 with TRBJ1-5; tentatively, D is TRBD1 (5 bases). Trimming stripped 0 bases from V and 0 bases from J, with 9 bases between. This CDR3 has 16 residues. Per germline, CDR1 LGHNA and CDR2 YSLEER.

This chain joins TRBV5-1 and TRBJ2-2; 9 bases match TRBD2. The CDR3 totals 14 residues. Germline V lookup: CDR1 SGHRS, CDR2 YFSETQ. V trimming: 7 bases; J trimming: 5 bases; junction bases outside the gene matches: 6. In nucleotides, the CDR3 is TGCGCCAGCGAGGGACTAGCTGAAACCGGGGAGCTGTTTTTT. Translating it yields CASEGLAETGELFF.

The J gene is TRBJ2-7, the V gene TRBV19, with 11 bases lining up with TRBD2. This CDR3 contains 14 residues. J was trimmed by 4 bases and V by 6 bases; bases with no gene match: 5. CDR1 is LNHDA and CDR2 is SQIVND in the germline V gene (reference sequence). DNA of the CDR3: TGTGCCAGTAGCCCTAGCGGGGGGAGATACGAGCAGTACTTC. Protein product: CASSPSGGRYEQYF.

This rearrangement joins TRBV14 to TRBJ2-5; 8 nucleotides match TRBD1. The V and J ends lost 5 bases and 5 bases, in that order; junction bases with no gene match: 13. The CDR3 spans 16 residues. Germline V gives CDR1 SGHDN, CDR2 FVKESK. The CDR3 nucleotides read TGTGCCAGCAGCAAATGGACAGGGAGTTTTCGGGAGACCCAGTACTTC. Translation gives CASSKWTGSFRETQYF.